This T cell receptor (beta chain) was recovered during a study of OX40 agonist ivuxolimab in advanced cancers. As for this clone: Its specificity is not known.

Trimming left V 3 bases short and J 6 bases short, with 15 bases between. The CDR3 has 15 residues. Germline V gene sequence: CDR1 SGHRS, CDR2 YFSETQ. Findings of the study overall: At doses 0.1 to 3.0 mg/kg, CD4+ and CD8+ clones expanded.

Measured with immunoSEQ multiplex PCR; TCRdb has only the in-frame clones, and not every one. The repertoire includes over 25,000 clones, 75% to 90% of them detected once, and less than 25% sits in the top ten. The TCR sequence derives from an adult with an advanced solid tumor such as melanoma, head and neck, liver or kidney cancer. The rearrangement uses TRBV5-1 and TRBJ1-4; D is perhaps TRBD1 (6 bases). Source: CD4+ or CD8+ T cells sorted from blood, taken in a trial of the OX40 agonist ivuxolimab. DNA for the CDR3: TGCGCCAGCAGCTCCACAGGGCTGTGGTATGAAAAACTGTTTTTT. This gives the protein CASSSTGLWYEKLFF.